Listed here is a single TCR beta chain. The sample holds other DNA sequences that translate to the same CDR3. Deep was the level used in running the assay. Each cell subset's genomic DNA was divided evenly among several immunoSEQ plates. It was 150 to 200 ng DNA, about 30,000 T cell genomes, that sorted-subset replicate PCRs used. Profiled with immunoSEQ multiplex PCR; TCRdb holds only in-frame clones, not every one. The table lists some 2,100,000 clones, approximately 94% of them singletons, with around 1.7% in the top ten. This specimen comes from a study of shared clonotypes between healthy human individuals. The naive CD8 subset, CD45RO-negative cells positively selected for CCR7, excluded terminally differentiated effector memory CD45RA+ cells. The donors, healthy adults who were HIV-negative, had experienced no recent acute infections or vaccinations. Germline lookup yields CDR1 SGHRS and CDR2 YFSETQ. CDR3 length: 16 amino acids. Trimming cost V 0 bases and J 1 base; bases outside gene matches: 3.

Sequencing was carried out using naive CD8+ T cells from PBMCs. The receptor's source is a man aged 18 to 29 in good health. Some clones in this sample may be carry-over from other donors' samples. The genes are TRBV5-1 and TRBJ2-1, with 8 bases identical to TRBD2. The CDR3 protein is CASSLGRGGSYNEQFF. The CDR3, as DNA: TGCGCCAGCAGCTTGGGTCGCGGGGGGTCCTACAATGAGCAGTTCTTC.